Presented here are 21 T cell receptor beta chains from one specimen sequenced in a study of monozygotic twins with inflammatory bowel disease. TCRdb reprocessed the 5' RACE reads, with one entry per CDR3 protein and no DNA. Recorded for this sample: about 440,000 distinct CDR3 sequences. The sequenced material came from blood. The receptors were gathered from a human donor with ulcerative colitis or Crohn's disease, or a healthy co-twin of an affected twin (not recorded which).

The chain carries TRBV19 and TRBJ1-1. Germline-derived CDR1 and CDR2 are LNHDA and SQIVND (reference sequence). The CDR3 has 14 amino acids. Here the CDR3 reads CASSARVQDTEAFF.

The chain uses TRBV20-1 and TRBJ2-3; TCRdb indicates TRBD2, and absent DNA this call remains unverified. CDR3 length: 13 residues. Germline CDR1 and CDR2: DFQATT and SNEGSKA (reference sequence). CDR3 amino acids: CSAGSGSGDTQYF.

The rearrangement joins TRBV21-1 to TRBJ2-7; no DNA is available, so the TRBD2 call from TCRdb remains unchecked. TRBV21-1 constitutes a pseudogene. The CDR3 is 16 amino acids. The CDR3: CASSKERIAGAYGQYF.

The chain carries TRBV5-1 and TRBJ2-2. This CDR3 comprises 15 residues. CDR1 SGHRS and CDR2 YFSETQ come from the germline V gene. The CDR3 reads CASSQGPTDTGELFF.

The chain links TRBV25-1 to TRBJ2-5. Germline CDR1 is MGHDK and CDR2 is SYGVNS. The CDR3 is 13 residues long. CDR3 amino acids: CASSDALLETQYF.

The chain carries TRBV5-1 and TRBJ1-1; TCRdb's assignment of TRBD1 cannot be checked, as there is no DNA. This CDR3 comprises 15 residues. Germline values: CDR1 SGHRS, CDR2 YFSETQ. CDR3 region: CASSLGGGQGYEAFF.

This chain joins TRBV7-2 and TRBJ2-2. This CDR3 contains 16 residues. The V gene's germline CDR1 is SGHTA and CDR2 FQGNSA. This CDR3 is CASSLGRNLNTGELFF.

This chain links TRBV11-2 with TRBJ1-6. Germline V gives CDR1 SGHAT, CDR2 FQNNGV. This CDR3 comprises 14 residues. CDR3 sequence: CASSLLVLNSPLHF.

The chain recombines TRBV7-2 with TRBJ1-1; TCRdb calls TRBD1, which cannot be checked without DNA. The CDR3 is made up of 13 amino acids. Germline V gene sequence: CDR1 SGHTA, CDR2 FQGNSA. CDR3 loop: CASSLPGRGEAFF.

This chain links TRBV27 with TRBJ2-1. Germline V lookup: CDR1 MNHEY, CDR2 SMNVEV (reference sequence). This CDR3 is 14 amino acids long. CDR3 loop: CASSLFDRDNEQFF.

This sequence joins TRBV4-3 and TRBJ2-1; checking the TCRdb D call of TRBD2 is not possible without DNA. This CDR3 contains 16 residues. Germline CDR1 is LGHNA and CDR2 is YSLEER. CDR3 in amino acids: CASSQEEGYGYNEQFF.

The chain carries TRBV12-3 or TRBV12-4 and TRBJ2-5. The CDR3 consists of 14 residues. The CDR3 loop is CASSFAEYQETQYF.

The chain employs TRBV19 and TRBJ1-5. The CDR3 runs 13 residues. Germline V gene lookup returns CDR1 LNHDA and CDR2 SQIVND (reference sequence). The CDR3 sequence: CASKVASNQPQHF.

The chain recombines TRBV25-1 with TRBJ1-2. This CDR3 spans 14 amino acids. CDR1 is MGHDK, CDR2 SYGVNS, per germline. The CDR3 loop is CASSERREGYGYTF.

The chain is built from TRBV5-1 and TRBJ1-4; the D call from TCRdb, TRBD1, cannot be confirmed without DNA. CDR1 and CDR2 from the germline V gene are SGHRS and YFSETQ. The CDR3 contains 15 residues. The CDR3 loop reads CASSLRGRGREKLFF.

J is TRBJ2-3 and V is TRBV18; TCRdb selects TRBD2, and the lack of DNA leaves this call unchecked. Germline CDR1 reads KGHSH; CDR2 reads LQKENI. CDR3 length: 15 amino acids. The CDR3 sequence: CASSPWNSRTDTQYF.

J is TRBJ2-1 and V is TRBV29-1; absent DNA, TCRdb's TRBD2 call cannot be checked. The CDR3 has 14 residues. The germline CDR1 and CDR2 sequences are SQVTM and ANQGSEA. The CDR3 here is CSGGGLTFNDEQFF.

This chain connects TRBV19 to TRBJ2-3; TCRdb calls TRBD1, which cannot be checked without DNA. This CDR3 is 13 amino acids long. Per germline, CDR1 LNHDA and CDR2 SQIVND (reference sequence). The CDR3 region is CATDMGGSDTQYF.

The chain combines TRBV11-3 with TRBJ2-1; TCRdb picks TRBD2, but there is no DNA to check that call. The CDR3 is made up of 15 amino acids. Germline CDR1 SGHNT, CDR2 YENEEA. CDR3 amino acids: CASSLGTSGYNEQFF. The full variable domain, rest sourced from reference TRBV11-3 and TRBJ2-1, is EAGVVQSPRYKIIEKKQPVAFWCNPISGHNTLYWYLQNLGQGPELLIRYENEEAVDDSQLPKDRFSAERLKGVDSTLKIQPAELGDSAVYLCASSLGTSGYNEQFFGPGTRLTVL.

The chain links TRBV4-2 to TRBJ1-4; TCRdb selects TRBD1, and the lack of DNA leaves this call unchecked. Germline-derived CDR1 and CDR2 are LGHNA and YNFKEQ. This CDR3 is built from 14 residues. The CDR3 is CASSDQGRNEKLFF.

The chain links TRBV5-1 to TRBJ1-5; the TCRdb call, TRBD1, lacks DNA for checking. The CDR3 runs 15 residues. Germline CDR1 reads SGHRS; CDR2 reads YFSETQ. The CDR3 here is CASSLEGVSNQPQHF.